Described below is a single TCR beta chain sequence and its context. Its cognate antigen is unknown. Collected material from alopecia areata patients comprised lesional scalp punch biopsies and peripheral blood. Separation by sorting yielded CD4+ and CD8+ T cells from PBMCs. Per germline, CDR1 MNHEY and CDR2 SMNVEV (reference sequence). The length of the CDR3 is 13 residues. V was cut by 3 bases and J by 1 base, with 6 bases left in between. Once RNA had been extracted, it was reverse transcribed into cDNA to act as the sequencing template. Sequencing used immunoSEQ multiplex PCR; TCRdb keeps in-frame clones, though not all of them. The table lists roughly 150,000 clones, about 53% of them singletons. The sample comes from a study of CD8+ T cells in alopecia areata. Study-level findings and limits: Among patients, TCR sharing was less clear than in mice, a difference possibly due in part to HLA diversity in the patient population. Clonality was higher in lesional than normal scalp, especially in alopecia totalis/universalis.

The TCR comes from a human donor with alopecia areata. The source material was CD8+ T cells sorted from blood, sampled at week 0. The J gene is TRBJ1-2, the V gene TRBV27; no reliable D call. CDR3 protein: CASSFDGNYGYTF. The CDR3 DNA follows: TGTGCCAGCAGTTTCGACGGTAACTATGGCTACACCTTC.